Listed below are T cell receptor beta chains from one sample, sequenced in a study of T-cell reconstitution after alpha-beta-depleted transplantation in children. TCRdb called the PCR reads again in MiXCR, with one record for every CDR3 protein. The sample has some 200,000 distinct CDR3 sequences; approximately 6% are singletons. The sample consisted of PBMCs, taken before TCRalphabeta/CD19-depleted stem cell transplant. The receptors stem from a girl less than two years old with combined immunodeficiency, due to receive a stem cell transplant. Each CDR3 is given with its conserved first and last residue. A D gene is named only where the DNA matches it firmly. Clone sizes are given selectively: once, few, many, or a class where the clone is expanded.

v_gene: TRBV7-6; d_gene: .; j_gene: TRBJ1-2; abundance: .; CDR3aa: CASSLEQTYGYTF; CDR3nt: TGTGCCAGCAGCCTGGAACAGACCTATGGCTACACCTTC
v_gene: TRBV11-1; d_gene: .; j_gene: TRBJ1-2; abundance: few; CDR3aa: CASSLAGDYGYTF; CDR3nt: TGTGCCAGCAGCTTAGCAGGGGACTATGGCTACACCTTC
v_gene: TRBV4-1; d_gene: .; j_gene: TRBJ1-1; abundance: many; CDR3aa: CASSQVVPGEPEAFF; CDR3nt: TGCGCCAGCAGCCAAGTGGTCCCAGGGGAACCTGAAGCTTTCTTT
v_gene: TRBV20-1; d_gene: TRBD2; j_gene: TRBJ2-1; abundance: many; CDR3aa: CSASPPSGRWGEQFF; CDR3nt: TGCAGTGCTAGCCCTCCTAGCGGGAGGTGGGGGGAGCAGTTCTTC
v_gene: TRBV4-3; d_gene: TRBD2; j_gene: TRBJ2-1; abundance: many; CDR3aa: CASSPVSGSRHNEQFF; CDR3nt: TGCGCCAGCAGCCCTGTCAGCGGGAGTCGACACAATGAGCAGTTCTTC
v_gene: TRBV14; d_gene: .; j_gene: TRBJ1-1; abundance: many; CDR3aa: CASSQVGGTEAFF; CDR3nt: TGTGCCAGCAGCCAAGTCGGAGGGACTGAAGCTTTCTTT
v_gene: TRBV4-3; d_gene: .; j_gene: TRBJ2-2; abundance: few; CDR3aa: CASSHQLQVELFF; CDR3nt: TGCGCCAGCAGCCATCAATTACAGGTGGAGCTGTTTTTT
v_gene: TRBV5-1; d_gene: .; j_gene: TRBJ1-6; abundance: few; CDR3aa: CASRTGDGFSSYNSPLHF; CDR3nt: TGCGCCAGCAGGACGGGGGACGGCTTCAGCTCCTATAATTCACCCCTCCACTTT
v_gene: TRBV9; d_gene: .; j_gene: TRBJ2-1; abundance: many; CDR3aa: CASSVGGGPYNEQFF; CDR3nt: TGTGCCAGCAGCGTAGGAGGGGGGCCCTACAATGAGCAGTTCTTC
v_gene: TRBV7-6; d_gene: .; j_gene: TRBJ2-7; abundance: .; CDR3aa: CASSLVRGDYEQYF; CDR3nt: TGTGCCAGCAGCTTAGTTCGCGGCGACTACGAGCAGTACTTC
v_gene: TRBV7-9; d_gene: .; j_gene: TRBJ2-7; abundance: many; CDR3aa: CASSLRQATNYEQYF; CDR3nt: TGTGCCAGCAGCTTAAGACAGGCGACCAACTACGAGCAGTACTTC
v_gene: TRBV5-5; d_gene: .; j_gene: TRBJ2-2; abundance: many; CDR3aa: CASSLRQRTPNTGELFF; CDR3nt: TGTGCCAGCAGCTTGAGGCAGAGAACCCCGAACACCGGGGAGCTGTTTTTT
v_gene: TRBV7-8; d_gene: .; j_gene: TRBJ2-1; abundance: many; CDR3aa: CASSTEIAAGYNEQFF; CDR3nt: TGTGCCAGCAGCACCGAGATTGCCGCGGGTTACAATGAGCAGTTCTTC
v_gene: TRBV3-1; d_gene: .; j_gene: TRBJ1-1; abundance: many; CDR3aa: CASSQTGDNTEAFF; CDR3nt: TGTGCCAGCAGCCAAACAGGAGATAACACTGAAGCTTTCTTT
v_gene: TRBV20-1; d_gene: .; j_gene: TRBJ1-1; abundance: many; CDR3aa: CSASSGAFTEAFF; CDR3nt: TGCAGTGCTAGCTCGGGGGCATTCACTGAAGCTTTCTTT
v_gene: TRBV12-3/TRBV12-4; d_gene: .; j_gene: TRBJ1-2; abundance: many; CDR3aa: CASLWQGANYGYTF; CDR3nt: TGTGCCAGCTTGTGGCAGGGCGCTAACTATGGCTACACCTTC
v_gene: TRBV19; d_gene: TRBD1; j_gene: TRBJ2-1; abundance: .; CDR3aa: CASSGQASSYNEQFF; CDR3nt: TGTGCCAGTAGTGGACAGGCGAGCTCCTACAATGAGCAGTTCTTC
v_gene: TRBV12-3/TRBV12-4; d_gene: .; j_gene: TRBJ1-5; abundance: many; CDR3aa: CASSFSWVMGQPQHF; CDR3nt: TGTGCCAGCAGTTTTAGTTGGGTCATGGGTCAGCCCCAGCATTTT
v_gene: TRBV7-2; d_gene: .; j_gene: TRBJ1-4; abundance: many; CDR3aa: CASSPRAGTGNEKLFF; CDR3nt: TGTGCCAGCAGCCCCCGAGCAGGGACCGGGAATGAAAAACTGTTTTTT
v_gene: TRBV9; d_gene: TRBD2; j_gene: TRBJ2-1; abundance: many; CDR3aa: CASSVGSGDNEQFF; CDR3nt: TGTGCCAGCAGCGTAGGTAGCGGGGACAATGAGCAGTTCTTC
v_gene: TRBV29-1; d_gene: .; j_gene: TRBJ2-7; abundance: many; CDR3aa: CSAFRDYEQYF; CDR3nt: TGCAGCGCATTCCGGGACTACGAGCAGTACTTC
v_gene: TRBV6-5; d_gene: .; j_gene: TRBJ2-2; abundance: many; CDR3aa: CASSYLLGAGELFF; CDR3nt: TGTGCCAGCAGTTACCTGTTAGGAGCCGGGGAGCTGTTTTTT
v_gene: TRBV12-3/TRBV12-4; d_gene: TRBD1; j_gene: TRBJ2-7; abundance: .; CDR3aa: CASSLRTGGSYEQYF; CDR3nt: TGTGCCAGCAGTCTTCGGACAGGGGGCAGCTACGAGCAGTACTTC
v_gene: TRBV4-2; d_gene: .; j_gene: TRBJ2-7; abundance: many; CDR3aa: CASSQEVLQVSYEQYF; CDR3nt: TGTGCCAGCAGCCAAGAAGTTCTCCAGGTCTCCTACGAGCAGTACTTC
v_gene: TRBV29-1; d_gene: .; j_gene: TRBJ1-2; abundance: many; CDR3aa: CSVEQARGNGYTF; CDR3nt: TGCAGCGTTGAACAGGCAAGGGGGAATGGCTACACCTTC
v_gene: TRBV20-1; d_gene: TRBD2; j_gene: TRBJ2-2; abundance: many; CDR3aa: CSANRRGRESTGELFF; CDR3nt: TGCAGTGCTAACCGGCGAGGGAGGGAGAGCACCGGGGAGCTGTTTTTT
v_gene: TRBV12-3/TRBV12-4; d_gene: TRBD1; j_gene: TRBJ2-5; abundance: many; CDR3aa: CASSLVGQGAETQYF; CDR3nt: TGTGCCAGCAGTTTGGTCGGACAGGGAGCAGAGACCCAGTACTTC
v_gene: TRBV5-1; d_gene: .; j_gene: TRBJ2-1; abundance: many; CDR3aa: CASSLMRERGDEQFF; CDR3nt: TGCGCCAGCAGCTTGATGAGGGAGCGAGGGGATGAGCAGTTCTTC
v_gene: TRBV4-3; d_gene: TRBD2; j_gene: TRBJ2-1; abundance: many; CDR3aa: CASSYGTSGSNEQFF; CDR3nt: TGCGCCAGCAGCTACGGGACTAGCGGGAGTAATGAGCAGTTCTTC
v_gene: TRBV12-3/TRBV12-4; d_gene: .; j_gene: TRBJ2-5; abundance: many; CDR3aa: CASSGRGSGVETQYF; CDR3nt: TGTGCCAGCAGCGGAAGGGGGTCAGGGGTAGAGACCCAGTACTTC
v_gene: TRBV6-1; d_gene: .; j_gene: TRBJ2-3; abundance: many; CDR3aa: CASSGTGWSDTQYF; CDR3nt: TGTGCCAGCAGTGGCACAGGGTGGTCAGATACGCAGTATTTT
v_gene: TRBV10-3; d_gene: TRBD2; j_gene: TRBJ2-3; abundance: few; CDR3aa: CAIRTSFPDTQYF; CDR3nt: TGTGCCATCCGGACTAGTTTCCCAGATACGCAGTATTTT
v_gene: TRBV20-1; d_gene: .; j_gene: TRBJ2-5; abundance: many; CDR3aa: CSARLLYQETQYF; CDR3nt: TGCAGTGCTAGGCTCCTGTACCAAGAGACCCAGTACTTC
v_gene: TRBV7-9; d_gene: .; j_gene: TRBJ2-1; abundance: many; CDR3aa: CASSPSIYNEQFF; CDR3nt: TGTGCCAGCAGCCCTAGTATCTACAATGAGCAGTTCTTC
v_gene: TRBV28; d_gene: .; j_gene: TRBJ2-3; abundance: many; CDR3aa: CASSAVATDTQYF; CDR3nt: TGTGCCAGCAGCGCAGTGGCCACAGATACGCAGTATTTT
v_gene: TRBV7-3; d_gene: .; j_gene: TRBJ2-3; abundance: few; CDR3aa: CASSLRARGAADTQYF; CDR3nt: TGTGCCAGCAGCTTAAGGGCTCGGGGGGCGGCGGATACGCAGTATTTT
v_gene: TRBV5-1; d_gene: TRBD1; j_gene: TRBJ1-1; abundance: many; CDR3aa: CASSPGTGEGSNTEAFF; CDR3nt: TGCGCCAGCAGCCCCGGTACAGGGGAGGGGTCAAACACTGAAGCTTTCTTT
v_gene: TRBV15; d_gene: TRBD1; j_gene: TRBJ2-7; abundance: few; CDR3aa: CATSRVYRGQDEQYF; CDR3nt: TGTGCCACCAGCAGAGTCTACAGGGGGCAAGACGAGCAGTACTTC
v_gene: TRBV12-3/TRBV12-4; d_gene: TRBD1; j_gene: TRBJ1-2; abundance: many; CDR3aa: CASSFLGTASYGYTF; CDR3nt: TGTGCCAGCAGTTTTTTGGGGACAGCAAGCTATGGCTACACCTTC
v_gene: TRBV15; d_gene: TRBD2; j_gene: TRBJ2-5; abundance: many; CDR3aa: CATSSDGRSRALHQETQYF; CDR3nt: TGTGCCACCAGCAGTGACGGGAGGAGCCGAGCCTTACACCAAGAGACCCAGTACTTC
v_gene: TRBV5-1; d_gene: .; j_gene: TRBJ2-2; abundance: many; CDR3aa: CASSLPAGTNTGELFF; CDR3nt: TGCGCCAGCAGCTTGCCAGCGGGTACGAACACCGGGGAGCTGTTTTTT
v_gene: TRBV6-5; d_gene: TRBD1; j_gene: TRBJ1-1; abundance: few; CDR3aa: CASSRSTGDRDTEAFF; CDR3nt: TGTGCCAGCAGTCGCTCGACAGGGGATAGGGACACTGAAGCTTTCTTT
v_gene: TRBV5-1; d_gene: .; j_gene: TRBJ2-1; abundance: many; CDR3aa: CASSLEAWGNEQFF; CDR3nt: TGCGCCAGCAGCTTGGAAGCTTGGGGCAATGAGCAGTTCTTC
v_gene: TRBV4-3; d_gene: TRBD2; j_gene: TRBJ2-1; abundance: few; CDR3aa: CASSQVSSGVYNEQFF; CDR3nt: TGCGCCAGCAGCCAAGTTTCTAGCGGGGTATACAATGAGCAGTTCTTC
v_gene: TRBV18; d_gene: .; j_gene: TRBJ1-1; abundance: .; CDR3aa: CASSPYGPETFF; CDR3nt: TGTGCCAGCTCACCATATGGGCCTGAAACTTTCTTT
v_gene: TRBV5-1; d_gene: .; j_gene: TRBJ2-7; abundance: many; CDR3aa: CASSLAGGGKVLYEQYF; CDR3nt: TGCGCCAGCAGCTTGGCAGGCGGAGGGAAGGTTCTCTACGAGCAGTACTTC
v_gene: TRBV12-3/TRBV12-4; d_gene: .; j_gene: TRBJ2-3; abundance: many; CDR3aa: CASGWLFSTDTQYF; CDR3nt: TGTGCCAGCGGGTGGTTATTTAGCACAGATACGCAGTATTTT
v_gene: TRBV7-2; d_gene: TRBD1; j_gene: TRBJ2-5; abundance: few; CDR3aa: CASSLHGTGQYQETQYF; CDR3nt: TGTGCCAGCAGCTTACATGGGACAGGGCAGTACCAAGAGACCCAGTACTTC
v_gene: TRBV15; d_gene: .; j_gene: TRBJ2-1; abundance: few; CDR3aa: CATSRDLGRGTEQFF; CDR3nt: TGTGCCACCAGCAGAGATCTCGGCAGGGGCACTGAGCAGTTCTTC
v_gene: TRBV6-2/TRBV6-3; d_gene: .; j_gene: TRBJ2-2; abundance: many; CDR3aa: CASSYLSTGELFF; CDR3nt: TGTGCCAGCAGTTACCTCTCTACCGGGGAGCTGTTTTTT
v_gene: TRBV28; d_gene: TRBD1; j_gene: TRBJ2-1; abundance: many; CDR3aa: CASSLLLGQAYEQFF; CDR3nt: TGTGCCAGCAGTTTACTTCTGGGACAGGCATATGAGCAGTTCTTC
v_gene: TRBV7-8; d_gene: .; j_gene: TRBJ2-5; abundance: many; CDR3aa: CASISTKKVETQYF; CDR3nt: TGTGCCAGCATTTCGACTAAGAAGGTAGAGACCCAGTACTTC
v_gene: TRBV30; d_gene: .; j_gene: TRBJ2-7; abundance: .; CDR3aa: CAWSVTSSPWGNEQYF; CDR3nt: TGTGCCTGGAGTGTAACTAGTTCTCCCTGGGGCAACGAGCAGTACTTC